This T cell receptor beta chain emerged from a study of T-cell reconstitution after alpha-beta-depleted transplantation in children. General study points: The study reportedly traced alpha-beta T cells about two months after transplant to several hundred expanded graft clones. T-cell counts and diversity at one year following transplant were attributed mainly to newly produced T cells. Some patients' high day-60 TCRbeta diversity was traced to surviving recipient T cells and thymic progenitors.

After removal of 10 bases from V and 1 base from J, the junction contained 1 base not matched to a gene. The CDR3 sequence is 12 residues long. The V gene's germline CDR1 is SGHAT and CDR2 FQNNGV. Researchers prepared the TCRbeta library using unique molecular identifiers, the study reports. TCRdb re-called the PCR reads through MiXCR, storing one row per CDR3 protein. This repertoire shows about 600,000 distinct CDR3 sequences, around 13% found once; its top ten account for 2.2%. With regard to this clonotype: As yet, its antigen is unknown.

Sequenced material: PBMCs, mostly from graft donor cells, taken 360 days after TCRalphabeta/CD19-depleted stem cell transplant. This TCR derives from a male patient younger than 18 who had a stem cell transplant for acute myeloid leukemia, so the T cells may come from the graft donor. This chain links TRBV11-2 with TRBJ1-1, with 9 positions matching TRBD1. The CDR3 DNA follows: TGTGCCACGGACAGGGGGAACACTGAAGCTTTCTTT. Translating it yields CATDRGNTEAFF.